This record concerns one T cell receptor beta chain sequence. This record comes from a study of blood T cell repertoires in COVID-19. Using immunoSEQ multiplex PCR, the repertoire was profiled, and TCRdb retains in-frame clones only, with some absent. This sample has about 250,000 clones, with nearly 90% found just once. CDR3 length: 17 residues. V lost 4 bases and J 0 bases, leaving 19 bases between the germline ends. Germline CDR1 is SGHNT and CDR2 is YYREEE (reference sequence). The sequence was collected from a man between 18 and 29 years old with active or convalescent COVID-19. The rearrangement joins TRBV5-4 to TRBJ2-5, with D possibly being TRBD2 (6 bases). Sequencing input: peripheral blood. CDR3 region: CASSPPGRGRYQETQYF. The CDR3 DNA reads TGTGCCAGCAGCCCCCCGGGGCGGGGAAGGTACCAAGAGACCCAGTACTTC.